The clone carrying this T cell receptor beta chain was picked up a small number of times. Its specificity is not known. This sample stems from a study of radiotherapy plus CTLA-4 blockade in lung cancer. Study details: Disease control was seen in about 30% of patients, objective responses in 18%.

V was pared by 0 bases and J by 8 bases, with 7 bases of the junction left unmatched. The germline V gene encodes CDR1 WSHSY and CDR2 SAAADI. CDR3 length: 15 amino acids. Points from the study as a whole: The best predictor of response was reported to be early blood T cell clone dynamics, with interferon-beta. Radiotherapy with ipilimumab was followed by blood expansion of tumor-derived clones.

Measured with immunoSEQ multiplex PCR; TCRdb has only the in-frame clones, and not every one. The sample contains about 19,000 clones, about 83% of which appear only once. The receptor comes from a human donor with non-small cell lung cancer whose response to radiotherapy plus ipilimumab could not be evaluated. The sample in question was peripheral blood, obtained from a patient treated with radiotherapy plus ipilimumab. J is TRBJ2-1 and V is TRBV10-2, with 7 bases aligning to TRBD2. CDR3 sequence: CASSESAGVLYEQFF. CDR3 nucleotides: TGCGCCAGCAGTGAGTCGGCGGGAGTACTGTATGAGCAGTTCTTC.